This note documents a single T cell receptor beta chain sequence. This sample was included in a study of Tregs in tolerant kidney transplant recipients. Produced via immunoSEQ multiplex PCR; TCRdb's table is partial and in-frame only. The sample records about 64,000 clones, roughly 86% being singletons. The nonmyeloablative bone marrow transplants came from related graft donors, with transient mixed chimerism. This clonotype was obtained from a human patient who received a combined kidney and bone marrow transplant. These T cells may partly come from the graft donor. This sample comprised CD4+ T cells from blood (PBMCs), obtained 6 months after the transplant.

The CDR3 loop reads CASSFGAGSYEQYF. CDR3 bases: TGTGCCAGCAGCTTTGGGGCTGGGTCCTACGAGCAGTACTTC. The chain couples TRBV7-9 to TRBJ2-7, with a tentative D call TRBD1 (5 bases). Trimming pared 3 bases from V and 1 base from J, leaving 10 bases between. CDR3 length: 14 residues. Germline V lookup: CDR1 SEHNR, CDR2 FQNEAQ (reference sequence).